Sequencing of this TCR beta chain was carried out in a study of cytomegalovirus exposure and HLA in healthy donors. Study-wide findings and caveats: Analyzed later, association rates of TCRs varied across HLA loci, with DRB1 most and HLA-C fewest. Some public TCRs appeared in many individuals, while most sequences were rare. Among TCR beta chains of equal frequency, HLA-associated ones were more clonally expanded in a later analysis. Presence/absence comparisons presumed near-even sequencing depth among donors.

The germline V gene has CDR1 MNHEY and CDR2 SMNVEV (reference sequence). V was pared by 2 bases and J by 6 bases, with 11 bases between. The CDR3 loop spans 14 amino acids. The PCR used 60 Vbeta and 13 Jbeta primers. The table came from immunoSEQ multiplex PCR; TCRdb's copy has only in-frame clones and leaves some out. The profile shows about 200,000 clones, around three quarters of them singletons. Remarks on this clone: Its antigen is not identified.

V is TRBV27 and J is TRBJ2-4; unclear D gene. Sequenced material: PBMCs. This receptor was identified in a man in his thirties or forties in good health and CMV-seronegative. CDR3 bases: TGTGCCAGCAGTTTAGGCGGTCAGCTAAACATTCAGTACTTC. Its translation: CASSLGGQLNIQYF.